These 16 T cell receptor beta chains came from one sample sequenced in a study of T cell repertoires in cytomegalovirus infection. These receptors lack a known antigen. TCRdb redid the calling of the reads with MiXCR, one entry per CDR3 protein. Of under 90,000 distinct CDR3 sequences in the sample, 20% to 25% were seen once. The sequenced sample was PBMCs, sequenced either directly or after in vitro stimulation (not recorded which). The receptors were sampled from a human donor in good health (CMV status not recorded). Some clones in this sample may be carry-over from other donors' samples.

A few counts support this clonotype. The chain joins TRBV30 to TRBJ1-2; maybe TRBD1 (5 bases). The length of the CDR3 is 12 residues. V was shortened by 2 bases and J by 11 bases, with 15 bases between the two germline ends. CDR1 and CDR2 (germline): GTSNPN, SVGIG (reference sequence). The CDR3, as DNA: TGTGCCTGGAGTCCTGAGACAGCTAAGTACACCTTC. Residues: CAWSPETAKYTF.

The rearrangement uses TRBV19 and TRBJ2-7; D unclear. This CDR3 is 13 amino acids long. The V gene lost 3 bases and the J gene lost 3 bases, with 9 bases spanning the gap. The germline CDR1 and CDR2 sequences are LNHDA and SQIVND (reference sequence). The CDR3, as DNA: TGTGCCAGTAGTATGACCCGAGTCTACGAGCAGTACTTC. This encodes CASSMTRVYEQYF.

This clonotype turned up a few times. The rearrangement links TRBV7-9 to TRBJ2-2; D is tentatively TRBD1 or TRBD2 (5 bases each). CDR1 is SEHNR and CDR2 is FQNEAQ in the germline V gene (reference sequence). The V gene lost 5 bases and the J gene lost 8 bases, with 21 bases spanning the gap. The CDR3 contains 16 residues. The CDR3 protein is CASSPGPRRTGGELFF. CDR3 nucleotide sequence: TGTGCCAGCAGCCCGGGACCCCGCCGTACGGGTGGGGAGCTGTTTTTT.

V gene TRBV28 combines with J gene TRBJ2-1, with 8 positions matching TRBD2. Per germline, CDR1 MDHEN and CDR2 SYDVKM. CDR3 length: 16 residues. V was clipped by 4 bases and J by 6 bases; unmatched bases: 11. In DNA form, the CDR3 reads TGTGCCAGCAGTTCCCCGGGAGCGGGGGCCCCCAATGAGCAGTTCTTC. Its translation is CASSSPGAGAPNEQFF.

This clonotype was counted between two and nine times. This chain links TRBV7-9 with TRBJ1-6; D is unclear. Germline V gene data show CDR1 as SEHNR and CDR2 as FQNEAQ (reference sequence). Trimming removed 1 base from V and 4 bases from J, with 5 bases in between. This CDR3 has 14 residues. CDR3: CASSLDLYNSPLHF. The CDR3 DNA sequence: TGTGCCAGCAGCTTAGACCTATATAATTCACCCCTCCACTTT.

This clonotype was seen only a few times. V is TRBV4-3 and J is TRBJ2-5, with 7 bases that match TRBD2. The CDR3 totals 14 residues. V shed 4 bases and J 2 bases; nucleotides not matched to a gene: 4. The V gene's germline CDR1 is LGHNA and CDR2 YSLEER. The CDR3 DNA follows: TGCGCCAGCAGCCGGGTGGGACTACAAGAGACCCAGTACTTC. It translates to CASSRVGLQETQYF.

Here the CDR3 DNA reads TGTGCCAGCACCCAGCCCCAGCATTTT. This sequence encodes CASTQPQHF. The chain uses TRBV6-1 and TRBJ1-5; no reliable D call. Germline assignment: CDR1 MNHNS and CDR2 SASEGT. The CDR3 is 9 amino acids. Trimming took off 7 bases at V and 7 bases at J, with 2 bases between the two ends.

The chain links TRBV20-1 to TRBJ1-1, with no clear D. Trimming left V 6 bases short and J 0 bases short, with 17 bases between. Germline loops: CDR1 DFQATT, CDR2 SNEGSKA (reference sequence). This CDR3 is 15 amino acids long. CDR3 bases: TGCAGTGCCCCCGAAGGTTTGGGCTTGAACACTGAAGCTTTCTTT. As protein: CSAPEGLGLNTEAFF.

The chain is built from TRBV3-1 and TRBJ2-5; no reliable D call. The germline V gene encodes CDR1 LGHDT and CDR2 YNNKEL (reference sequence). The CDR3 totals 15 residues. V lost 3 bases, J lost 1 base, and 12 bases lay in between. CDR3: CASSHRTPTQETQYF. The CDR3 DNA reads TGTGCCAGCAGCCACCGGACGCCCACCCAAGAGACCCAGTACTTC.

For this clonotype: This may stem from a read error, because a much larger clone lies one nucleotide away. V and J are TRBV7-2 and TRBJ1-1; no firm D call. The CDR3 extends over 14 amino acids. CDR1 and CDR2 (germline): SGHTA, FQGNSA. CDR3 DNA: TGTGCCAGCAGCTTAAACAACATGAACACTGAAGCTTACTTT. Amino acids: CASSLNNMNTEAYF. The full variable domain, completed using reference TRBV7-2 and TRBJ1-1, is GAGVSQSPSNKVTEKGKDVELRCDPISGHTALYWYRQSLGQGLEFLIYFQGNSAPDKSGLPSDRFSAERTGGSVSTLTIQRTQQEDSAVYLCASSLNNMNTEAYFGQGTRLTVV.

This clonotype was observed a handful of times. The CDR3 DNA reads TGTGCCAGTAGTATGTGGGGGAATGAGCAGTTCTTC. It codes for CASSMWGNEQFF. The J gene is TRBJ2-1, the V gene TRBV19; the D call may be TRBD1 or TRBD2 (5 bases each). Per germline, CDR1 LNHDA and CDR2 SQIVND (reference sequence). The CDR3 has 12 amino acids. Trimming pared 3 bases from V and 7 bases from J, leaving 7 bases between.

This clonotype has just a few counts. The genes are TRBV6-5 and TRBJ1-6, with D uncertain. Germline V gene lookup returns CDR1 MNHEY and CDR2 SVGAGI. The V and J ends lost 0 bases and 6 bases respectively, with 9 bases between them. CDR3 length: 15 residues. CDR3 nucleotides: TGTGCCAGCAGTTACTCGCGACAAATTAATTCACCCCTCCACTTT. Encoded protein: CASSYSRQINSPLHF.

The CDR3 DNA reads as TGTGCCAGCAGGGACAGGTTCCCCTACGAGCAGTACGTC. The encoded protein is CASRDRFPYEQYV. The chain combines TRBV6-2 or TRBV6-3 with TRBJ2-7, with 7 bases matching TRBD1. The germline V gene encodes CDR1 MNHEY and CDR2 SVGEGT. J lost 2 bases, V lost 6 bases, and 4 bases had no gene match. The CDR3 contains 13 residues.

The V gene is TRBV2, the J gene TRBJ1-1, with D maybe TRBD1 (6 bases). From germline, CDR1 is SNHLY and CDR2 FYNNEI. There are 17 residues in the CDR3. Trimming stripped 9 bases from V and 2 bases from J, with 25 bases between. CDR3 residues: CARRSSGQKFFNTEAFF. CDR3 in DNA: TGTGCCAGGCGTTCCTCGGGACAAAAGTTTTTTAACACTGAAGCTTTCTTT.

The gene calls are TRBV30 and TRBJ1-2; no firm D call. In germline, CDR1 is GTSNPN, CDR2 SVGIG (reference sequence). The V and J ends lost 2 bases and 8 bases respectively, with 15 bases between them. The CDR3 length is 13 residues. DNA of the CDR3: TGTGCCTGGAGTTACAAGGGCCCTAGGGGCTACACCTTC. This codes for CAWSYKGPRGYTF.

This clonotype has at least ten counts. This chain uses TRBV7-6 with TRBJ2-7, with 7 bases identical to TRBD2. Germline V gene data show CDR1 as SGHVS and CDR2 as FNYEAQ. CDR3 length equals 13 residues. Trimming took 1 base from V and 11 from J; bases not matched to a gene: 8. The CDR3 DNA reads TGTGCCAGCAGCTTAGGGGGGAGCGGGGAGAAGTACGTC. This gives the protein CASSLGGSGEKYV.